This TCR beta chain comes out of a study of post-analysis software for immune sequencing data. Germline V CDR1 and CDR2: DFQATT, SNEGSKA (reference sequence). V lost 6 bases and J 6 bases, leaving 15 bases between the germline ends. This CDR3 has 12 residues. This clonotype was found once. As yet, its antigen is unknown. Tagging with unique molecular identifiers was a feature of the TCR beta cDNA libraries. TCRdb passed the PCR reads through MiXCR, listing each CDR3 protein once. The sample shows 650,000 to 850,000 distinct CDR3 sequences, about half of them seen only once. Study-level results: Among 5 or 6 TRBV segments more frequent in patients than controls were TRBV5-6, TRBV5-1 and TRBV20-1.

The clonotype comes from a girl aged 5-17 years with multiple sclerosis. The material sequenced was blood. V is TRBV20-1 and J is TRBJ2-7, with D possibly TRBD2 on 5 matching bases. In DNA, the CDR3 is TGCAGTGCGGAGACTACCGACTCCGAGCAGTACTTC. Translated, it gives CSAETTDSEQYF.